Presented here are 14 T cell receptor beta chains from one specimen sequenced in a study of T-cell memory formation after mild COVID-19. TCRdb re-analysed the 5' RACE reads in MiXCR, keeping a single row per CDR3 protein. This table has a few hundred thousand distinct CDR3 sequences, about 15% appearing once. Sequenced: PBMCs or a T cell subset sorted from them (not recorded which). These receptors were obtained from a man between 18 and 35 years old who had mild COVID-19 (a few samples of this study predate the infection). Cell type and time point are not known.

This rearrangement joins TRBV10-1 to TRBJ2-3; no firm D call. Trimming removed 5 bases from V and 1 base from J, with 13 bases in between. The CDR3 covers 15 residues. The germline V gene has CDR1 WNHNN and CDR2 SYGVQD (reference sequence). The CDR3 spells CASSSVGVGTDTQYF. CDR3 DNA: TGCGCCAGCAGTTCGGTCGGAGTGGGCACAGATACGCAGTATTTT.

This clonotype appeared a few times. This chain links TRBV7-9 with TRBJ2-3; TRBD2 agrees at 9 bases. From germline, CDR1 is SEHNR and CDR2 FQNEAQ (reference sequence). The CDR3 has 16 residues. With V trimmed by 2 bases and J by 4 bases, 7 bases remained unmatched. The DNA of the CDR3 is TGTGCCAGCAGCTTAATTAGCGGGGGCCCCCCAGATACGCAGTATTTT. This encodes CASSLISGGPPDTQYF.

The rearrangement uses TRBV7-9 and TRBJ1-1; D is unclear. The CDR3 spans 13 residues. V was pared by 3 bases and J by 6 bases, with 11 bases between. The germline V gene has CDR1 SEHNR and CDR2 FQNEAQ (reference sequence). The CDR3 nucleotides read TGTGCCAGCAGCTTTTTAATGGAGGCTGAAGCTTTCTTT. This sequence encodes CASSFLMEAEAFF.

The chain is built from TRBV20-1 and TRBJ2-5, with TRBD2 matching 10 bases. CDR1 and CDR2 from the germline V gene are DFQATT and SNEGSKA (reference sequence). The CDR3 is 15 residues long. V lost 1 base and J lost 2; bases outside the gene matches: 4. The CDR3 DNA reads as TGCAGTGCTAGAGGGCAGCGGGGGGGACAAGAGACCCAGTACTTC. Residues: CSARGQRGGQETQYF.

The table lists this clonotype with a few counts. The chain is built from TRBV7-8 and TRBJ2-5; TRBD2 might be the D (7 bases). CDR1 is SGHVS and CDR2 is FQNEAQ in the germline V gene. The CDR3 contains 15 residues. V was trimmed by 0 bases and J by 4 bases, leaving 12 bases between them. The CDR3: CASSLAGGLVETQYF. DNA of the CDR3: TGTGCCAGCAGCTTAGCGGGGGGGCTGGTAGAGACCCAGTACTTC.

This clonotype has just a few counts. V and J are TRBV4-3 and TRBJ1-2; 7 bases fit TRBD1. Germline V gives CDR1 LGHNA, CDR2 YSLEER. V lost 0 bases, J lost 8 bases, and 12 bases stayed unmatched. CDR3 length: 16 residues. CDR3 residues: CASSQDDPGTASGYTF. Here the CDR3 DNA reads TGCGCCAGCAGCCAAGACGATCCCGGGACAGCCAGCGGCTACACCTTC.

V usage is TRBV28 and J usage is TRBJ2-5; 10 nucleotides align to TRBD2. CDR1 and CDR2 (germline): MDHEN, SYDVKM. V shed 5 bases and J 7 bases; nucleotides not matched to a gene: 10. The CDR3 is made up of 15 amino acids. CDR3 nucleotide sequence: TGTGCCAGCAGTGGGCTAGCGGGGGCCTCGGGGACCCAGTACTTC. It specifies CASSGLAGASGTQYF.

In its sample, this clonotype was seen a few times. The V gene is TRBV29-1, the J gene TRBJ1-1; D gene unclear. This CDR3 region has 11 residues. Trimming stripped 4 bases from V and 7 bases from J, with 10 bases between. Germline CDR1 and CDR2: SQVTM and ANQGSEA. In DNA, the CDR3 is TGCAGCGTTGGCAGTGGTGGTGAAGCTTTCTTT. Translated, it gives CSVGSGGEAFF.

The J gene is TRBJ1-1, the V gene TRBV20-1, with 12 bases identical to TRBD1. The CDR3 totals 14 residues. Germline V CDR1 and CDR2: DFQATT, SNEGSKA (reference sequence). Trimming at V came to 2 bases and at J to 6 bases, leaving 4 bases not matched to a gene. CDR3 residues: CSARNRDRGPEAFF. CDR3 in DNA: TGCAGTGCTAGAAACCGGGACAGGGGGCCTGAAGCTTTCTTT.

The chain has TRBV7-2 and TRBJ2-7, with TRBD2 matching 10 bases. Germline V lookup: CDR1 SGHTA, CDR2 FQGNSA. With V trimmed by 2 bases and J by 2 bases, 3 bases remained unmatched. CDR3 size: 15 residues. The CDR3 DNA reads TGTGCCAGCAGCTTACTAGCGGGGGAAACCTACGAGCAGTACTTC. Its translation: CASSLLAGETYEQYF.

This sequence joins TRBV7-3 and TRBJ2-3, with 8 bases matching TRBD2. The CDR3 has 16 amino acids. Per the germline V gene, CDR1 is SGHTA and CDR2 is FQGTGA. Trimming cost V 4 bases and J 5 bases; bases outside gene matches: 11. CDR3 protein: CASSSLGGGGRDTQYF. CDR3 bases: TGTGCCAGCAGCTCTCTCGGGGGGGGAGGCCGAGATACGCAGTATTTT.

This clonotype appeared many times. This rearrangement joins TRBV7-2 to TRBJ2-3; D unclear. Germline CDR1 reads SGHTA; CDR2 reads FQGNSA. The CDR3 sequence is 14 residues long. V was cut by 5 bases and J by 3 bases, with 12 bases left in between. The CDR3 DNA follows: TGTGCCAGCAGCCCAAGGTGGGAAACAGATACGCAGTATTTT. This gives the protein CASSPRWETDTQYF.

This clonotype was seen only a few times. CDR3 protein: CASSTTGISYEQYF. The CDR3 nucleotides read TGTGCCAGCAGCACCACAGGAATCTCCTACGAGCAGTACTTC. The rearrangement links TRBV11-2 to TRBJ2-7, with a possible D match to TRBD1 (5 bases). V lost 5 bases and J lost 0, with 11 bases in between. The CDR3 is 14 amino acids. CDR1 is SGHAT and CDR2 is FQNNGV in the germline V gene.

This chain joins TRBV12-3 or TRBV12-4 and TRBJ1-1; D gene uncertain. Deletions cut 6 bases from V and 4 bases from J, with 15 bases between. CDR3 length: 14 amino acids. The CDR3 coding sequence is TGTGCCAGCAGCCGTATCGGCCAATTCACTGAAGCTTTCTTT. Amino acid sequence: CASSRIGQFTEAFF.